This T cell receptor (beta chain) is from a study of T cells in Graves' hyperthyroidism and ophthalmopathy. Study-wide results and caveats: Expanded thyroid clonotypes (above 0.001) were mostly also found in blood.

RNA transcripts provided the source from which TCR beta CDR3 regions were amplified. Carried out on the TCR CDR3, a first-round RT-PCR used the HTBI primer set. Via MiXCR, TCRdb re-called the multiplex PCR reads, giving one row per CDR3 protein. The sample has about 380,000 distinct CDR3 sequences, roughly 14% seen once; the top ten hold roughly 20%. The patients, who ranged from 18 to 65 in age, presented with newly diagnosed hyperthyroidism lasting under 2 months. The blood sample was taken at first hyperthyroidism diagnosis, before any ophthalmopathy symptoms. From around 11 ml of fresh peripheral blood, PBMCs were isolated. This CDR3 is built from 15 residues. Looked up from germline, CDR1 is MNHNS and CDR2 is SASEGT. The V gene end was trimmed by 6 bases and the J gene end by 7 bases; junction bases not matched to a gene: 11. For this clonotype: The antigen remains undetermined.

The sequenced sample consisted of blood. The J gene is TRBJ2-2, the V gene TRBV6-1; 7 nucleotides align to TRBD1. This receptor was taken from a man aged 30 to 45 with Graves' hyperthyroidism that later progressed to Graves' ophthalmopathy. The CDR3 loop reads CASSVIEGADGELFF. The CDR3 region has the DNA TGTGCCAGCAGCGTTATCGAGGGGGCCGACGGGGAGCTGTTTTTT.